This is a list of T cell receptor beta chains from one sample in a study of blood T cell repertoires in COVID-19. Profiling relied on immunoSEQ multiplex PCR, and the TCRdb table lists in-frame clones only, not all of them. The sample includes around 18,000 clones, over 60% of them seen just once. The sequenced material came from peripheral blood. These receptors came from an older man with COVID-19, enrolled during active disease. Each CDR3 is given with its conserved first and last residue. The D gene is left open where the match is weak. Clone size, where shown, is once, few, many, or a class for clones that have expanded.

CDR3 protein	CDR3 DNA	D gene	clone size	V gene	J gene
CASSLGSNQPQHF	TGTGCCAGCTCACTTGGCAGCAATCAGCCCCAGCATTTT	NA	NA	TRBV18	TRBJ1-5
CASSMDRGPGYTF	TGTGCCAGCAGTATGGACAGGGGGCCTGGCTACACCTTC	TRBD1	NA	TRBV6-5	TRBJ1-2
CACNRDSRPPYGYTF	TGTGCCTGCAACCGGGACAGCAGACCCCCCTATGGCTACACCTTC	TRBD1	NA	TRBV19	TRBJ1-2
CASSTPGQGSSTDTQYF	TGTGCCAGCAGTACGCCGGGACAGGGAAGCTCCACAGATACGCAGTATTTT	TRBD1	NA	TRBV28	TRBJ2-3
CASSLARGFTDTQYF	TGCGCCAGCAGCTTGGCCCGCGGGTTCACAGATACGCAGTATTTT	NA	NA	TRBV5-1	TRBJ2-3
CAWATGLAGHEQYF	TGTGCCTGGGCCACGGGACTAGCGGGACACGAGCAGTACTTC	TRBD2	NA	TRBV30	TRBJ2-7
CASKKQGNTEAFF	TGTGCCAGCAAGAAACAGGGGAACACTGAAGCTTTCTTT	NA	NA	TRBV6-4	TRBJ1-1
CAISGRIRGTGELFF	TGTGCCATCAGTGGGAGGATTCGGGGCACCGGGGAGCTGTTTTTT	NA	NA	TRBV10-3	TRBJ2-2
CASSESGSGRMFFWETQYF	TGCGCCAGCAGTGAGTCAGGTAGCGGGAGGATGTTTTTTTGGGAGACCCAGTACTTC	TRBD2	once	TRBV10-2	TRBJ2-5
CASTAGRGNLYGYTF	TGTGCCAGCACCGCCGGGAGGGGGAACCTCTATGGCTACACCTTC	NA	NA	TRBV6-6	TRBJ1-2
CASRQVTVNTEAFF	TGTGCCAGCAGACAGGTTACAGTGAACACTGAAGCTTTCTTT	NA	NA	TRBV5-6	TRBJ1-1
CASSQIGNSPLHF	TGTGCCAGCAGCCAAATCGGGAATTCACCCCTCCACTTT	NA	NA	TRBV28	TRBJ1-6
CASSSPGQGLYEQYF	TGTGCCAGCAGTTCCCCGGGACAGGGATTATACGAGCAGTACTTC	TRBD1	NA	TRBV28	TRBJ2-7
CAISSAVRGNTIYF	TGTGCCATCAGTTCCGCCGTGAGGGGAAACACCATATATTTT	NA	NA	TRBV10-3	TRBJ1-3
CSVADGVNQPQHF	TGCAGCGTTGCAGACGGGGTCAATCAGCCCCAGCATTTT	NA	NA	TRBV29-1	TRBJ1-5
CASSSGQGPGNTIYF	TGTGCCAGCAGTTCGGGACAGGGGCCTGGAAACACCATATATTTT	TRBD1	NA	TRBV3-1/TRBV3-2	TRBJ1-3
CASSQDLLVNQPQHF	TGCGCCAGCAGCCAAGACCTACTGGTCAATCAGCCCCAGCATTTT	NA	once	TRBV4-3	TRBJ1-5
CASSPATGEVSTEAFF	TGTGCCAGCTCACCGGCGACAGGGGAGGTGAGCACTGAAGCTTTCTTT	TRBD1	once	TRBV18	TRBJ1-1
CASSPTGGAANYGYTF	TGTGCCAGCAGTCCGACAGGGGGCGCAGCTAACTATGGCTACACCTTC	TRBD1	NA	TRBV2	TRBJ1-2
CATKGQANYGYTF	TGTGCCACCAAGGGACAGGCTAACTATGGCTACACCTTC	TRBD1	NA	TRBV19	TRBJ1-2
CASSRDNQETQYF	TGCGCCAGCAGTCGGGACAACCAAGAGACCCAGTACTTC	NA	NA	TRBV5-1	TRBJ2-5
CASSLVGLAGPDTQYF	TGCGCCAGCAGCTTGGTGGGACTAGCGGGCCCGGATACGCAGTATTTT	TRBD2	NA	TRBV5-1	TRBJ2-3
CASSLDVGAADTQYF	TGTGCCAGCAGCTTAGATGTGGGAGCGGCGGATACGCAGTATTTT	NA	NA	TRBV11-2	TRBJ2-3
CSVEGATSGKLAKNIQYF	TGCAGCGTTGAGGGGGCTACGTCAGGCAAACTAGCCAAAAACATTCAGTACTTC	NA	NA	TRBV29-1	TRBJ2-4
CASSFDRDEQYF	TGTGCCAGCAGCTTCGACAGGGATGAGCAGTACTTC	TRBD1	NA	TRBV11-2	TRBJ2-7
CASSLGTPISNQPQHF	TGTGCCAGCAGCCTCGGGACACCTATAAGCAATCAGCCCCAGCATTTT	NA	NA	TRBV7-8	TRBJ1-5
CASSRRGGAEAFF	TGTGCCAGCAGCAGACGGGGGGGCGCTGAAGCTTTCTTT	NA	NA	TRBV5-5	TRBJ1-1